This is a list of T cell receptor beta chains from one sample in a study of OX40 agonist ivuxolimab in advanced cancers. Produced via immunoSEQ multiplex PCR; TCRdb's table is partial and in-frame only. The data hold tens of thousands of clones, with around 80% observed a single time. The sequences come from CD4+ or CD8+ T cells sorted from blood, collected in a trial of the OX40 agonist ivuxolimab. These receptors were obtained from an adult with an advanced solid tumor such as melanoma, head and neck, liver or kidney cancer. CDR3s include the opening cysteine and the closing phenylalanine or tryptophan. The D gene is left open where the match is weak. Size tells how often a clone was seen (once, few, many) or the class of an expanded clone, and some rows leave it out.

clone size: NA; D gene: TRBD2; V gene: TRBV19; J gene: TRBJ2-2; CDR3 protein: CASQLAGGSGELFF; CDR3 DNA: TGTGCCAGCCAACTAGCGGGGGGGTCCGGGGAGCTGTTTTTT
clone size: NA; D gene: TRBD1; V gene: TRBV11-2; J gene: TRBJ1-1; CDR3 protein: CASSLVTGRFNTEAFF; CDR3 DNA: TGTGCCAGCAGCTTAGTGACAGGGAGGTTTAACACTGAAGCTTTCTTT
clone size: NA; D gene: TRBD2; V gene: TRBV5-1; J gene: TRBJ2-7; CDR3 protein: CASSLLFAGESSYEQYF; CDR3 DNA: TGCGCCAGCAGCCTGCTCTTCGCGGGGGAGAGCTCCTACGAGCAGTACTTC
clone size: NA; D gene: TRBD1; V gene: TRBV5-1; J gene: TRBJ1-1; CDR3 protein: CASSLTGQGKTTEAFF; CDR3 DNA: TGCGCCAGCAGCTTGACCGGACAGGGGAAGACCACTGAAGCTTTCTTT
clone size: few; D gene: NA; V gene: TRBV9; J gene: TRBJ2-7; CDR3 protein: CASSASVPGEQYF; CDR3 DNA: TGTGCCAGCAGCGCGAGCGTGCCAGGCGAGCAGTACTTC
clone size: NA; D gene: NA; V gene: TRBV7-3; J gene: TRBJ2-1; CDR3 protein: CASSLTGNEQFF; CDR3 DNA: TGTGCCAGCAGCTTAACGGGAAATGAGCAGTTCTTC
clone size: NA; D gene: TRBD1; V gene: TRBV7-9; J gene: TRBJ1-2; CDR3 protein: CASSLVDRIGYTF; CDR3 DNA: TGTGCCAGCAGCTTAGTGGACAGGATCGGCTACACCTTC
clone size: NA; D gene: NA; V gene: TRBV19; J gene: TRBJ2-1; CDR3 protein: CASSNGPSAYNEQFF; CDR3 DNA: TGTGCCAGTAGTAATGGCCCGTCGGCCTACAATGAGCAGTTCTTC
clone size: once; D gene: NA; V gene: TRBV28; J gene: TRBJ2-1; CDR3 protein: CASSPLGGQEDNEQFF; CDR3 DNA: TGTGCCAGCAGTCCCCTGGGGGGTCAGGAGGACAATGAGCAGTTCTTC
clone size: NA; D gene: NA; V gene: TRBV27; J gene: TRBJ2-7; CDR3 protein: CASSIHGQSPYF; CDR3 DNA: TGTGCCAGCAGTATACACGGGCAGTCGCCGTACTTC
clone size: NA; D gene: TRBD1; V gene: TRBV14; J gene: TRBJ2-7; CDR3 protein: CASSQTGGGEQYF; CDR3 DNA: TGTGCCAGCAGCCAGACAGGGGGAGGCGAGCAGTACTTC
clone size: NA; D gene: NA; V gene: TRBV27; J gene: TRBJ1-4; CDR3 protein: CASSPQTGGHEKLFF; CDR3 DNA: TGTGCCAGCAGTCCGCAGACAGGCGGGCATGAAAAACTGTTTTTT
clone size: NA; D gene: NA; V gene: TRBV6-6; J gene: TRBJ2-5; CDR3 protein: CASTITGEGETQYF; CDR3 DNA: TGTGCCAGCACCATAACAGGGGAGGGAGAGACCCAGTACTTC
clone size: NA; D gene: TRBD2; V gene: TRBV9; J gene: TRBJ2-3; CDR3 protein: CASSVGPEPSGLDTQYF; CDR3 DNA: TGTGCCAGCAGCGTAGGTCCGGAACCTAGCGGGTTAGATACGCAGTATTTT
clone size: NA; D gene: NA; V gene: TRBV6-6; J gene: TRBJ1-5; CDR3 protein: CASNPGPYSNQPQHF; CDR3 DNA: TGTGCCAGCAACCCAGGGCCTTATAGCAATCAGCCCCAGCATTTT
clone size: NA; D gene: NA; V gene: TRBV4-1; J gene: TRBJ2-7; CDR3 protein: CASSQGSNSYEQYF; CDR3 DNA: TGCGCCAGCAGCCAGGGAAGTAACTCCTACGAGCAGTACTTC
clone size: once; D gene: TRBD2; V gene: TRBV9; J gene: TRBJ2-1; CDR3 protein: CASSSRTSAIEQFF; CDR3 DNA: TGTGCCAGCAGCTCCCGGACTAGTGCCATAGAGCAGTTCTTC
clone size: NA; D gene: NA; V gene: TRBV5-4; J gene: TRBJ1-1; CDR3 protein: CASSLAWGPGTEAFF; CDR3 DNA: TGTGCCAGCAGCTTGGCGTGGGGGCCAGGCACTGAAGCTTTCTTT
clone size: NA; D gene: NA; V gene: TRBV4-1; J gene: TRBJ2-3; CDR3 protein: CASSQVLSGTDTQYF; CDR3 DNA: TGCGCCAGCAGCCAAGTTCTTAGCGGCACAGATACGCAGTATTTT
clone size: NA; D gene: NA; V gene: TRBV5-8; J gene: TRBJ1-1; CDR3 protein: CASSLVWVTEAFF; CDR3 DNA: TGTGCCAGCAGCTTGGTCTGGGTTACTGAAGCTTTCTTT
clone size: NA; D gene: NA; V gene: TRBV18; J gene: TRBJ2-1; CDR3 protein: CASSSNRRANEQFF; CDR3 DNA: TGTGCCAGCTCATCAAACCGTAGGGCCAATGAGCAGTTCTTC
clone size: NA; D gene: TRBD2; V gene: TRBV27; J gene: TRBJ2-7; CDR3 protein: CASRGGRSYEQYF; CDR3 DNA: TGTGCCAGCAGGGGCGGGAGGAGCTACGAGCAGTACTTC
clone size: NA; D gene: NA; V gene: TRBV6-5; J gene: TRBJ2-2; CDR3 protein: CASSPRGPRTGELFF; CDR3 DNA: TGTGCCAGCAGTCCCCGGGGCCCTCGGACCGGGGAGCTGTTTTTT
clone size: NA; D gene: TRBD1; V gene: TRBV11-3; J gene: TRBJ2-3; CDR3 protein: CASSLGTGRGLVNTQYF; CDR3 DNA: TGTGCCAGCAGCCTTGGGACCGGCAGGGGGCTTGTAAATACGCAGTATTTT
clone size: NA; D gene: NA; V gene: TRBV7-8; J gene: TRBJ1-2; CDR3 protein: CASSPGNRLYGYTF; CDR3 DNA: TGTGCCAGCAGCCCTGGGAACAGACTCTATGGCTACACCTTC
clone size: NA; D gene: NA; V gene: TRBV2; J gene: TRBJ1-5; CDR3 protein: CASSEWGRSNQPQHF; CDR3 DNA: TGTGCCAGCAGTGAGTGGGGGCGTAGCAATCAGCCCCAGCATTTT
clone size: NA; D gene: TRBD1; V gene: TRBV9; J gene: TRBJ1-2; CDR3 protein: CASSVGDRVIGYTF; CDR3 DNA: TGTGCCAGCAGCGTAGGGGACAGGGTCATTGGCTACACCTTC
clone size: NA; D gene: NA; V gene: TRBV7-9; J gene: TRBJ2-1; CDR3 protein: CASSFYSVSYNEQFF; CDR3 DNA: TGTGCCAGCAGCTTCTATTCGGTCTCCTACAATGAGCAGTTCTTC